These 16 T cell receptor beta chains came from one sample sequenced in a study of OX40 agonist ivuxolimab in advanced cancers. The repertoire was sequenced with immunoSEQ multiplex PCR; TCRdb's copy has only in-frame clones and lacks some. The data hold tens of thousands of clones, with roughly 81% observed a single time. The source material was CD4+ or CD8+ T cells sorted from blood, sampled in a trial of the OX40 agonist ivuxolimab. These receptor sequences come from an adult with an advanced solid tumor such as melanoma, head and neck, liver or kidney cancer.

This rearrangement joins TRBV7-6 to TRBJ1-5; TRBD1 is a possible D gene (6 bases). This CDR3 region has 14 residues. From germline, CDR1 is SGHVS and CDR2 FNYEAQ. V was clipped by 4 bases and J by 11 bases, with 18 bases between them. The CDR3 DNA reads as TGTGCCAGCAGCTCCGGGACATATGGGTCGACCCAGCATTTT. Protein product: CASSSGTYGSTQHF.

The rearrangement links TRBV15 to TRBJ1-6; 9 positions match TRBD1. Trimming at V came to 8 bases and at J to 9 bases, leaving 11 bases not matched to a gene. There are 15 residues in the CDR3. Germline V gives CDR1 LNHNV, CDR2 YYDKDF (reference sequence). In nucleotides, the CDR3 is TGTGCCACCGCTCTGGGGGACAGGGATTTTTCACCCCTCCACTTT. This gives the protein CATALGDRDFSPLHF.

The gene calls are TRBV14 and TRBJ1-1; TRBD1 might be the D (5 bases). Trimming stripped 5 bases from V and 4 bases from J, with 11 bases between. The germline CDR1 and CDR2 sequences are SGHDN and FVKESK. The CDR3 has 13 amino acids. The CDR3 DNA reads TGTGCCAGCAGCATAACACAGGTCACTGAAGCTTTCTTT. Translation gives CASSITQVTEAFF.

J is TRBJ1-2 and V is TRBV19; D unresolved. V gave up 3 bases and J gave up 8 bases, with 28 bases separating them. The CDR3 runs 18 residues. Looked up from germline, CDR1 is LNHDA and CDR2 is SQIVND (reference sequence). The DNA for the CDR3 is TGTGCCAGTAGTATCAAAATCGGTCGTAGCACCTTCCCCTTCGGCTACACCTTC. Translation gives CASSIKIGRSTFPFGYTF.

This rearrangement joins TRBV14 to TRBJ2-3; D might be TRBD1 or TRBD2, each matching 5 bases. V was cut by 4 bases and J by 5 bases, with 16 bases left in between. The CDR3 extends over 15 amino acids. CDR1 is SGHDN and CDR2 is FVKESK in the germline V gene. CDR3 DNA sequence: TGTGCCAGCAGCCGACCGGGACGGGTGGTAGATACGCAGTATTTT. Protein product: CASSRPGRVVDTQYF. Based on the CDR3 plus reference TRBV14 and TRBJ2-3, the full variable domain is EAGVTQFPSHSVIEKGQTVTLRCDPISGHDNLYWYRRVMGKEIKFLLHFVKESKQDESGMPNNRFLAERTGGTYSTLKVQPAELEDSGVYFCASSRPGRVVDTQYFGPGTRLTVL.

The chain joins TRBV11-2 to TRBJ2-7; the D gene could be TRBD1 or TRBD2 (5 bases each). V lost 1 base to trimming and J lost 3 bases, with 16 bases between them. This CDR3 is 16 amino acids long. Germline loops: CDR1 SGHAT, CDR2 FQNNGV. The DNA for the CDR3 is TGTGCCAGCAGCTTAGGAGGGGTAGGGGTCTTCTACGAGCAGTACTTC. It encodes CASSLGGVGVFYEQYF.

The chain recombines TRBV5-1 with TRBJ2-7, with a possible D match to TRBD2 (6 bases). CDR3 length equals 12 residues. The ends were cut back, 5 bases at V and 5 bases at J, with 11 bases in the middle. Germline V gene data show CDR1 as SGHRS and CDR2 as YFSETQ. The CDR3 DNA is TGCGCCAGCAGAAAAGCGGGCGACGAGCAGTACTTC. Translating it yields CASRKAGDEQYF.

The chain combines TRBV20-1 with TRBJ2-3, with D uncertain. V was trimmed by 0 bases and J by 8 bases, leaving 6 bases between them. Germline loops: CDR1 DFQATT, CDR2 SNEGSKA (reference sequence). This CDR3 comprises 11 residues. CDR3 protein: CSARDPGTQYF. CDR3 nucleotides: TGCAGTGCTAGAGACCCCGGTACGCAGTATTTT.

The chain links TRBV2 to TRBJ1-5, with D unclear. The V gene's germline CDR1 is SNHLY and CDR2 FYNNEI. The CDR3 runs to 12 residues. V was pared by 7 bases and J by 7 bases, with 11 bases between. CDR3 residues: CASNQEGQPQHF. In DNA, the CDR3 is TGTGCCAGCAATCAGGAGGGACAGCCCCAGCATTTT. The variable domain in full, completed from reference TRBV2 and TRBJ1-5, reads EPEVTQTPSHQVTQMGQEVILRCVPISNHLYFYWYRQILGQKVEFLVSFYNNEISEKSEIFDDQFSVERPDGSNFTLKIRSTKLEDSAMYFCASNQEGQPQHFGDGTRLSIL.

The chain links TRBV7-9 to TRBJ2-3; 8 bases agree with TRBD2. This CDR3 is built from 14 residues. CDR1 and CDR2 from the germline V gene are SEHNR and FQNEAQ (reference sequence). With 5 bases clipped from V and 2 bases from J, the junction kept 3 bases outside the gene matches. The CDR3 DNA sequence: TGTGCCAGCAGCCGACTAGCGTCCACAGATACGCAGTATTTT. It yields the protein CASSRLASTDTQYF. Combining the CDR3 with reference TRBV7-9 and TRBJ2-3 gives the whole variable domain DTGVSQNPRHKITKRGQNVTFRCDPISEHNRLYWYRQTLGQGPEFLTYFQNEAQLEKSRLLSDRFSAERPKGSFSTLEIQRTEQGDSAMYLCASSRLASTDTQYFGPGTRLTVL.

The chain employs TRBV7-9 and TRBJ2-5; D not certain. The J call is uncertain, as TRBJ2-7 better fits the DNA end. CDR3 length: 14 residues. Germline V gene lookup returns CDR1 SEHNR and CDR2 FQNEAQ (reference sequence). CDR3 loop: CASSLGQVSYEQYF. Here the CDR3 DNA reads TGTGCCAGCAGCTTAGGCCAGGTCTCCTACGAGCAGTACTTC.

J is TRBJ2-7 and V is TRBV9, with 8 nucleotides matching TRBD2. J lost 3 bases, V lost 2 bases, and 10 bases had no gene match. The CDR3 is made up of 16 amino acids. Germline CDR1 SGDLS, CDR2 YYNGEE. The CDR3 loop is CASSVGSSGLYYEQYF. The CDR3 region has the DNA TGTGCCAGCAGCGTTGGATCTAGCGGGTTATACTACGAGCAGTACTTC.

The chain uses TRBV10-1 and TRBJ2-7, with unresolved D. Germline-derived CDR1 and CDR2 are WNHNN and SYGVQD (reference sequence). CDR3 length equals 10 residues. Trimming left V 5 bases short and J 3 bases short, with 2 bases between. DNA of the CDR3: TGCGCCAGCAGTATCTACGAGCAGTACTTC. As protein: CASSIYEQYF.

J is TRBJ2-1 and V is TRBV7-9; 7 positions match TRBD2. Per germline, CDR1 SEHNR and CDR2 FQNEAQ (reference sequence). The CDR3 length is 15 residues. V lost 1 base and J lost 0; bases outside the gene matches: 0. Here the CDR3 DNA reads TGTGCCAGCAGCTTAGGGGGGGGCTCCTACAATGAGCAGTTCTTC. Protein: CASSLGGGSYNEQFF.

The chain couples TRBV7-3 to TRBJ1-1; 7 nucleotides match TRBD1. From germline, CDR1 is SGHTA and CDR2 FQGTGA. The V gene end was trimmed by 5 bases and the J gene end by 3 bases; junction bases not matched to a gene: 6. This CDR3 has 14 residues. CDR3 nucleotides: TGTGCCAGCAGCGAGCAAACAGGGGACACTGAAGCTTTCTTT. This codes for CASSEQTGDTEAFF.

The rearrangement uses TRBV6-5 and TRBJ2-2; D perhaps matches TRBD1 (5 bases). CDR3 size: 15 residues. Looked up from germline, CDR1 is MNHEY and CDR2 is SVGAGI. Trimming took 3 bases from V and 8 from J, leaving 16 bases between them. The CDR3 nucleotides are TGTGCCAGCAGTTATCAGGGCCCAACACCGGGGGAGCTGTTTTTT. It yields the protein CASSYQGPTPGELFF.